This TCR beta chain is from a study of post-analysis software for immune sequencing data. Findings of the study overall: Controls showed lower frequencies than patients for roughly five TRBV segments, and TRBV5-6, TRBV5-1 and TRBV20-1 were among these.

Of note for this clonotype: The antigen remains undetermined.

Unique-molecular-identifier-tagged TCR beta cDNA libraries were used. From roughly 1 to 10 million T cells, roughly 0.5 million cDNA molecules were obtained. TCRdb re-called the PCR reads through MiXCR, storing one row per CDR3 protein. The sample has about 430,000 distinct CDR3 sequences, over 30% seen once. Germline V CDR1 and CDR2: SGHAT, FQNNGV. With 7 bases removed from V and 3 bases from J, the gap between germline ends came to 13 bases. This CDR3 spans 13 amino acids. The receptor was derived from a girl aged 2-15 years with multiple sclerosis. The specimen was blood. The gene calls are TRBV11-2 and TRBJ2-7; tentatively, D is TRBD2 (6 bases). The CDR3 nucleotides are TGTGCCAGCAAAAGCGGAGGGGACTACGAGCAGTACTTC. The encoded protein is CASKSGGDYEQYF.